This T cell receptor (beta chain) was obtained from a study of blood T cell repertoires in COVID-19. Turning to the study itself: From the United States, Italy and Spain came samples of acute and convalescent COVID-19. Sample material is recorded as cDNA or gDNA derived from T cells, B-cell-depleted T cells, or PBMCs.

This CDR3 contains 13 residues. Trimming took off 6 bases at V and 0 bases at J, with 8 bases between the two ends. Germline loops: CDR1 WNHNN, CDR2 SYGVQD (reference sequence). As processed by the authors: Amplification with reference gene primers provided the estimates of nucleated cell counts. Data came from immunoSEQ multiplex PCR; TCRdb stores just in-frame clones and leaves some out. V and J calls and clone size are as listed in that table; D and trimming were resolved from the DNA. The table lists about 170,000 clones, around 67% of them singletons. The genes are TRBV10-1 and TRBJ1-1; D gene ambiguous. The clonotype comes from a woman aged 80 or older with acute or convalescent COVID-19. The source material was peripheral blood. The CDR3 here is CASRVGLNTEAFF. CDR3 bases: TGCGCCAGCAGGGTGGGCCTGAACACTGAAGCTTTCTTT.